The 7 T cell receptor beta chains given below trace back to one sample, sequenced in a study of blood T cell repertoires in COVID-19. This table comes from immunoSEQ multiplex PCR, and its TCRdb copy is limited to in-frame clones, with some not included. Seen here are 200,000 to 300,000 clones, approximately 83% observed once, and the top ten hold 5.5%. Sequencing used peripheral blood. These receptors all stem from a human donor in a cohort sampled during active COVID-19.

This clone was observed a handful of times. CDR3 sequence reads: CASGLFPWNTEAFF. DNA of the CDR3: TGTGCTAGTGGTTTGTTCCCCTGGAACACTGAAGCTTTCTTT. V gene TRBV12-5 combines with J gene TRBJ1-1; D not certain. The CDR3 is 14 residues long. Germline CDR1 LGHNT, CDR2 FRNRAP. The V and J ends lost 2 bases and 1 base respectively, with 8 bases between them.

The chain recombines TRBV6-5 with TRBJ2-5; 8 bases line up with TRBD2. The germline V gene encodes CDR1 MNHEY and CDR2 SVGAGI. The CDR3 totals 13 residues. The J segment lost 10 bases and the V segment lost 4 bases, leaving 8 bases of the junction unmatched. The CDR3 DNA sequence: TGTGCCAGCAGTTTAAGCGGGGGAAGGGACCAGTACTTC. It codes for CASSLSGGRDQYF.

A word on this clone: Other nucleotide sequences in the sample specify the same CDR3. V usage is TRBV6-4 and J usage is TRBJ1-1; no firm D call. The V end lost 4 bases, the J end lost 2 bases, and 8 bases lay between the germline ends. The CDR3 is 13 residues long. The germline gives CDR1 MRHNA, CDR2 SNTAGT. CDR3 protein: CASSVRVNTEAFF. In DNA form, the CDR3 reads TGTGCCAGCAGTGTTCGGGTTAACACTGAAGCTTTCTTT.

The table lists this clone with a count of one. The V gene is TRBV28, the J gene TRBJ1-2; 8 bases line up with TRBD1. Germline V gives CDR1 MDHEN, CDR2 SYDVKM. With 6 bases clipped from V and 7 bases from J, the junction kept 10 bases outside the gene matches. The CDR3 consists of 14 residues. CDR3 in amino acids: CASRQWDRHGGYTF. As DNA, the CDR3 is TGTGCCAGCAGACAATGGGACAGGCACGGTGGCTACACCTTC.

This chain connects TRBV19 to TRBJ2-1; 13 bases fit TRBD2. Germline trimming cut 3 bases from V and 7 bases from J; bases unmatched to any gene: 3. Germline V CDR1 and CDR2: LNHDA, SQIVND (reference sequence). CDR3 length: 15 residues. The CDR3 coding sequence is TGTGCCAGTAGTATTCGGACTAGCGGGAGAAATGAGCAGTTCTTC. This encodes CASSIRTSGRNEQFF.

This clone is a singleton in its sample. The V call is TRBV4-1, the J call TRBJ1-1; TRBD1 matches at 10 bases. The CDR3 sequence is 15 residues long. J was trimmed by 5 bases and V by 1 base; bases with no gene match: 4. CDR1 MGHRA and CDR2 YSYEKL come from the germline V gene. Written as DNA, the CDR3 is TGCGCCAGCAGCCAAGGCGGGACAGGGGTGACTGAAGCTTTCTTT. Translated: CASSQGGTGVTEAFF.

The CDR3: CASSTRDSYGYTF. The CDR3 region has the DNA TGTGCCAGCAGTACCAGGGACTCCTATGGCTACACCTTC. This rearrangement joins TRBV6-2 or TRBV6-3 to TRBJ1-2, with D perhaps matching TRBD1 (5 bases). V gave up 5 bases and J gave up 4 bases, with 11 bases separating them. Germline loops: CDR1 MNHEY, CDR2 SVGEGT. The length of the CDR3 is 13 residues.